This paragraph covers one TCR beta chain sequence. The data are from a study of control samples from healthy donors and cancer patients. Sequenced by immunoSEQ multiplex PCR; TCRdb stores in-frame clones only, minus some. The repertoire includes approximately 150,000 clones, roughly 94% of them detected once, and around 13% sits in the top ten. The CDR3 is made up of 16 amino acids. The V segment lost 5 bases and the J segment 8 bases; nucleotides outside the gene matches: 7. Per the germline V gene, CDR1 is SGHTA and CDR2 is FQGTGA. This receptor was obtained from a man in his forties in good health. The chain employs TRBV7-3 and TRBJ2-1; 15 positions agree with TRBD2. Sequenced input: blood. CDR3 loop: CASSGGLAGGPHEQFF. Written as DNA, the CDR3 is TGTGCCAGCAGCGGAGGACTAGCGGGGGGGCCCCATGAGCAGTTCTTC.